This T cell receptor beta chain is drawn from a study of blood T cells in healthy people across ages. Comment on this clonotype: As yet, its antigen is unknown.

Together with a sample-barcoded 5' primer, a J-beta primer mix was included in a second PCR lasting about 6 to 12 cycles. One entry per CDR3 protein, called by TCRdb with MiXCR from the 5' RACE reads. The repertoire holds roughly 1.9 million distinct CDR3 sequences, with about two fifths as singletons. V lost 5 bases, J lost 5 bases, and 13 bases lay in between. The CDR3 is 14 residues long. Germline CDR1 is MDHEN and CDR2 is SYDVKM. Broader study findings: Reliance upon unsorted PBMCs precluded definitive naive versus antigen-experienced comparison. More naive CD4+ cells and higher diversity were found in long-lived than in aged donors. Percentage of naive T cells showed a strong correlation with TCR beta diversity.

The sequenced sample consisted of blood. This TCR came from a human donor in good health. This sequence joins TRBV28 and TRBJ2-1, with D possibly being TRBD1 (5 bases). In DNA, the CDR3 is TGTGCCAGCAGTGAAGGGGCCTTTGACAATGAGCAGTTCTTC. Its translation: CASSEGAFDNEQFF.